The rows below give T cell receptor beta chains drawn from one sample of a study of blood T cell repertoires in COVID-19. Assay: immunoSEQ multiplex PCR; the TCRdb copy retains only in-frame clones and omits some. The table has around 200,000 clones, 78% seen once. Sequenced material: peripheral blood. The receptors shown here come from a woman older than 75 with active or convalescent COVID-19. Both conserved end residues are part of each CDR3. D genes are given only for firm matches. Some rows have no size entry. The others give once, few or many, or a class for an expanded clone.

D gene	V gene	J gene	clone size	CDR3 protein	CDR3 DNA
NA	TRBV30	TRBJ2-1	NA	CAWSATGRWGNEQFF	TGTGCCTGGAGTGCGACAGGGAGGTGGGGCAATGAGCAGTTCTTC
NA	TRBV5-4	TRBJ1-5	NA	CASSLDGQLSNQPQHF	TGTGCCAGCAGCTTGGATGGACAACTTAGCAATCAGCCCCAGCATTTT
TRBD1	TRBV7-6	TRBJ1-4	once	CASSRTGTNEKLFF	TGTGCCAGCAGTCGGACAGGCACTAATGAAAAACTGTTTTTT
TRBD1	TRBV9	TRBJ2-2	NA	CASSVRTGAGELFF	TGTGCCAGCAGCGTAAGGACAGGGGCCGGGGAGCTGTTTTTT
NA	TRBV9	TRBJ2-5	NA	CASSPRPGFKETQYF	TGTGCCAGCAGCCCCCGGCCGGGATTTAAAGAGACCCAGTACTTC
TRBD2	TRBV11-3	TRBJ2-2	NA	CASSKIRGGTNTGELFF	TGTGCCAGCAGCAAGATACGGGGGGGAACGAACACCGGGGAGCTGTTTTTT
TRBD2	TRBV2	TRBJ2-5	NA	CASSDLAGGAETQYF	TGTGCCAGCAGCGACCTAGCGGGGGGAGCAGAGACCCAGTACTTC
NA	TRBV6-5	TRBJ1-1	NA	CASSYSGGNTEAFF	TGTGCCAGCAGTTACTCGGGAGGGAACACTGAAGCTTTCTTT
NA	TRBV4-3	TRBJ1-6	NA	CASSQDSRGNSPLHF	TGCGCCAGCAGCCAAGATTCCAGGGGAAATTCACCCCTCCACTTT
NA	TRBV12-3/TRBV12-4	TRBJ2-3	NA	CASSFGWTDTQYF	TGTGCCAGCAGTTTCGGTTGGACAGATACGCAGTATTTT
NA	TRBV28	TRBJ2-6	NA	CASSFDNSGANVLTF	TGTGCCAGCAGTTTTGACAACTCTGGGGCCAACGTCCTGACTTTC
NA	TRBV11-3	TRBJ2-2	NA	CASSLGGPTGELFF	TGTGCCAGCAGCTTAGGGGGCCCCACCGGGGAGCTGTTTTTT
NA	TRBV5-1	TRBJ2-1	NA	CASSLGGPGNEQFF	TGCGCCAGCAGCTTGGGGGGGCCCGGGAATGAGCAGTTCTTC
NA	TRBV28	TRBJ1-2	NA	CASRRGQLYGYTF	TGTGCCAGCAGGCGGGGGCAGCTCTATGGCTACACCTTC
NA	TRBV4-2	TRBJ1-1	NA	CASSQDWGETEAFF	TGTGCCAGCAGCCAAGATTGGGGGGAGACTGAAGCTTTCTTT
NA	TRBV24-1	TRBJ2-1	NA	CATSDRASEQFF	TGTGCCACCAGTGACAGGGCGAGTGAGCAGTTCTTC
NA	TRBV5-1	TRBJ1-5	NA	CASSPRGDSSQPQHF	TGCGCCAGCAGCCCCCGCGGAGATAGTAGCCAGCCCCAGCATTTT
NA	TRBV5-8	TRBJ2-7	NA	CASSPRTTYSYEQYF	TGTGCCAGCAGCCCTAGGACTACCTACTCCTACGAGCAGTACTTC
NA	TRBV5-1	TRBJ1-4	NA	CASSFTGFNEKLFF	TGCGCCAGCAGCTTTACAGGGTTTAATGAAAAACTGTTTTTT
TRBD1	TRBV18	TRBJ1-1	NA	CASSPPGGASTEAFF	TGTGCCAGCTCACCACCAGGGGGCGCGTCTACTGAAGCTTTCTTT
NA	TRBV13	TRBJ1-1	NA	CASSSAGDTEAFF	TGTGCCAGCAGCTCAGCAGGTGACACTGAAGCTTTCTTT
TRBD2	TRBV28	TRBJ2-7	NA	CASRYGGASYEQYF	TGTGCCAGTCGGTACGGGGGGGCCTCCTACGAGCAGTACTTC
TRBD1	TRBV19	TRBJ2-7	NA	CASSPRTGNYEQYF	TGTGCCAGTAGTCCACGGACAGGGAACTACGAGCAGTACTTC
TRBD2	TRBV28	TRBJ2-1	NA	CASSLAGVGNEQFF	TGTGCCAGCTCGCTAGCGGGGGTGGGTAATGAGCAGTTCTTC
NA	TRBV28	TRBJ1-2	few	CAQLSADGYTF	TGTGCCCAACTATCAGCGGATGGCTACACCTTC
NA	TRBV2	TRBJ1-5	NA	CASSEGQTNQPQHF	TGTGCCAGCAGTGAAGGACAGACCAATCAGCCCCAGCATTTT
NA	TRBV9	TRBJ2-5	NA	CASSVGGETQYF	TGTGCCAGCAGCGTAGGAGGTGAGACCCAGTACTTC
NA	TRBV5-1	TRBJ2-1	NA	CASSFPDSHNEQFF	TGCGCCAGCAGCTTCCCCGACAGCCACAATGAGCAGTTCTTC
NA	TRBV5-6	TRBJ2-1	few	CASSLVNNEQFF	TGTGCCAGCAGCTTGGTTAACAATGAGCAGTTCTTC
NA	TRBV7-9	TRBJ1-2	NA	CASSYRARDGRDSDGYTF	TGTGCCAGCAGCTACAGAGCAAGGGACGGGCGGGACTCAGATGGCTACACCTTC
NA	TRBV3-1/TRBV3-2	TRBJ2-6	NA	CASSQECVGGPYTHSGANVLTF	TGTGCCAGCAGCCAAGAGTGTGTGGGGGGTCCATACACCCACTCTGGGGCCAACGTCCTGACTTTC
TRBD1	TRBV30	TRBJ2-7	NA	CAWTRTGGGYEQYF	TGTGCCTGGACCCGGACAGGGGGCGGCTACGAGCAGTACTTC
TRBD1	TRBV5-1	TRBJ1-5	NA	CASSLGQGPYSNQPQHF	TGCGCCAGCAGCTTGGGACAGGGACCTTATAGCAATCAGCCCCAGCATTTT
TRBD1	TRBV5-1	TRBJ1-3	NA	CASRETGNTGNTIYF	TGCGCCAGCAGGGAGACAGGGAACACTGGAAACACCATATATTTT
NA	TRBV3-1/TRBV3-2	TRBJ1-1	NA	CASSHPTRGNTEAFF	TGTGCCAGCAGCCACCCAACCAGGGGGAACACTGAAGCTTTCTTT
NA	TRBV5-1	TRBJ2-1	few	CASSLLPAGGEQFF	TGCGCCAGCAGCTTGTTGCCTGCCGGGGGTGAGCAGTTCTTC
NA	TRBV5-1	TRBJ2-5	NA	CASSLDFGAVETQYF	TGCGCCAGCAGCTTGGATTTTGGGGCAGTGGAGACCCAGTACTTC
TRBD1	TRBV24-1	TRBJ2-2	NA	CATSAGGKLFF	TGTGCCACCAGTGCAGGGGGCAAGCTGTTTTTT
TRBD1	TRBV6-5	TRBJ1-5	NA	CASRKTGGGQPQHF	TGTGCCAGCAGAAAGACAGGGGGAGGTCAGCCCCAGCATTTT
NA	TRBV18	TRBJ1-1	NA	CASSTGMNTEAFF	TGTGCCAGCTCGACCGGGATGAACACTGAAGCTTTCTTT
TRBD1	TRBV18	TRBJ2-5	few	CASSAGTGHKETQYF	TGTGCCAGCTCAGCCGGGACAGGGCACAAGGAGACCCAGTACTTC
TRBD1	TRBV5-8	TRBJ1-6	NA	CASSLGDRDSPLHF	TGTGCCAGCAGCTTGGGGGACAGAGATTCACCCCTCCACTTT
TRBD2	TRBV27	TRBJ2-3	few	CASSFIGGGSSTDTQYF	TGTGCCAGCAGTTTCATTGGCGGGGGGTCGAGCACAGATACGCAGTATTTT
NA	TRBV6-6	TRBJ1-5	NA	CASSTSQPQHF	TGTGCCAGCAGTACCAGTCAGCCCCAGCATTTT
NA	TRBV5-4	TRBJ1-5	NA	CASSLTGVSNQPQHF	TGTGCCAGCAGCTTGACAGGCGTTAGCAATCAGCCCCAGCATTTT
TRBD1	TRBV12-3/TRBV12-4	TRBJ2-7	NA	CASSSGGEQYF	TGTGCCAGCAGTTCAGGGGGCGAGCAGTACTTC
NA	TRBV24-1	TRBJ1-5	NA	CATSDADRAGINQPQHF	TGTGCCACCAGTGATGCAGACAGAGCGGGAATTAATCAGCCCCAGCATTTT
NA	TRBV6-5	TRBJ1-1	NA	CASSYSAVGGTEAFF	TGTGCCAGCAGTTACTCGGCGGTCGGGGGCACTGAAGCTTTCTTT
NA	TRBV5-4	TRBJ1-2	NA	CASSQTVGGVYGYTF	TGTGCCAGCAGCCAAACAGTAGGTGGCGTCTATGGCTACACCTTC
TRBD2	TRBV18	TRBJ2-3	NA	CASSPPILAGGPLTDTQYF	TGTGCCAGCTCACCACCGATATTAGCGGGGGGACCCCTCACAGATACGCAGTATTTT
TRBD2	TRBV3-1/TRBV3-2	TRBJ2-7	NA	CASSSRRAGGPGGEQYF	TGTGCCAGCAGCTCCCGGAGAGCGGGGGGGCCGGGTGGCGAGCAGTACTTC
TRBD1	TRBV6-5	TRBJ1-1	NA	CATRTGAGTEAFF	TGTGCCACACGGACAGGGGCTGGCACTGAAGCTTTCTTT
NA	TRBV7-8	TRBJ1-3	NA	CASSLFEGNTIYF	TGTGCCAGCAGCTTATTTGAGGGAAACACCATATATTTT
NA	TRBV6-5	TRBJ1-6	NA	CASSSPTSPLHF	TGTGCCAGCAGCTCCCCGACATCACCCCTCCACTTT
TRBD1	TRBV6-1	TRBJ2-7	NA	CASSEVRTWTGAYEQYF	TGTGCCAGCAGTGAAGTACGGACTTGGACAGGTGCCTACGAGCAGTACTTC
NA	TRBV18	TRBJ1-1	once	CASSREDSATTEAFF	TGTGCCAGCTCCCGAGAAGACAGTGCCACCACTGAAGCTTTCTTT
TRBD2	TRBV10-2	TRBJ2-3	NA	CASSESSGGAWNTQYF	TGCGCCAGCAGTGAGTCGAGCGGGGGGGCCTGGAATACGCAGTATTTT
NA	TRBV7-6	TRBJ1-1	NA	CASSLGTRTALNTEAFF	TGTGCCAGCAGCTTAGGCACCAGGACAGCCTTGAACACTGAAGCTTTCTTT
NA	TRBV5-1	TRBJ2-7	NA	CASSLSRGYYEQYF	TGCGCCAGCAGCTTGTCCAGGGGCTACTACGAGCAGTACTTC
TRBD1	TRBV6-4	TRBJ1-1	NA	CASSRTGNTEAFF	TGTGCCAGCAGCCGGACAGGGAACACTGAAGCTTTCTTT